One sample yielded the 28 T cell receptor beta chains listed below, sequenced in a study of control samples from healthy donors and cancer patients. Repertoires were generated with immunoSEQ multiplex PCR, while TCRdb's copy carries only in-frame clones and drops some. The profile shows about 120,000 clones, about 83% of them singletons. Sequenced input: blood. All receptors derive from a man aged 30 to 39 in good health.

V gene TRBV5-1 combines with J gene TRBJ1-2, with D perhaps TRBD1 (5 bases). Between the trimmed V and J ends, which lost 3 bases and 5 bases, there was a span of 14 bases. This CDR3 comprises 14 residues. Germline CDR1 SGHRS, CDR2 YFSETQ. The CDR3 nucleotides read TGCGCCAGCAGCTCCCCGGGACGGCCTTATGGCTACACCTTC. This codes for CASSSPGRPYGYTF.

The J gene is TRBJ2-1, the V gene TRBV18; D is undetermined. V gave up 2 bases and J gave up 6 bases, with 5 bases separating them. The CDR3 spans 12 residues. The germline CDR1 and CDR2 sequences are KGHSH and LQKENI. Written as DNA, the CDR3 is TGTGCCAGCTCACCAGCCCCCAATGAGCAGTTCTTC. Amino acid sequence: CASSPAPNEQFF. Complete variable domain (other parts from reference TRBV18 and TRBJ2-1): NAGVMQNPRHLVRRRGQEARLRCSPMKGHSHVYWYRQLPEEGLKFMVYLQKENIIDESGMPKERFSAEFPKEGPSILRIQQVVRGDSAAYFCASSPAPNEQFFGPGTRLTVL.

The chain combines TRBV12-3 or TRBV12-4 with TRBJ1-1; D gene ambiguous. V was trimmed by 3 bases and J by 4 bases, leaving 9 bases between them. CDR3 length equals 13 residues. This CDR3 is CASSFSAGTEAFF. CDR3 DNA: TGTGCCAGCAGTTTCAGCGCAGGCACTGAAGCTTTCTTT.

The chain is built from TRBV5-5 and TRBJ1-5; D remains unclear. CDR1 and CDR2 from the germline V gene are SGHKS and YYEKEE (reference sequence). The V and J ends lost 4 bases and 0 bases respectively, with 11 bases between them. The CDR3 is 15 amino acids. Here the CDR3 reads CASSKAGYSNQPQHF. CDR3 coding DNA: TGTGCCAGCAGCAAGGCAGGCTATAGCAATCAGCCCCAGCATTTT.

The chain combines TRBV6-6 with TRBJ1-5, with 7 bases identical to TRBD1. This CDR3 contains 15 residues. The trim removed 6 bases at V and 2 bases at J, leaving 7 bases unmatched. CDR1 and CDR2 (germline): MNHNY, SVGAGI (reference sequence). CDR3 sequence: CASRPEGAGNQPQHF. The CDR3 DNA reads TGTGCCAGCAGACCCGAGGGGGCAGGCAATCAGCCCCAGCATTTT.

The chain employs TRBV6-5 and TRBJ2-1; TRBD2 agrees at 13 bases. The J segment lost 8 bases and the V segment lost 6 bases, leaving 7 bases of the junction unmatched. Germline CDR1 reads MNHEY; CDR2 reads SVGAGI. The CDR3 has 15 residues. The CDR3 bases are TGTGCCAGCAGCCAACTAGCGGGGGGGCCGGATGAGCAGTTCTTC. Translation: CASSQLAGGPDEQFF.

J is TRBJ1-5 and V is TRBV5-1; perhaps TRBD1 as D (6 bases). This CDR3 spans 13 amino acids. Between the trimmed V and J ends, which lost 4 bases and 6 bases, there was a span of 11 bases. Germline V gene sequence: CDR1 SGHRS, CDR2 YFSETQ. CDR3 residues: CASSTQGGQPQHF. The CDR3 DNA reads TGCGCCAGCAGCACACAGGGCGGTCAGCCCCAGCATTTT.

The chain couples TRBV5-1 to TRBJ2-7, with 12 bases aligning to TRBD2. The CDR3 runs 16 residues. Unmatched junction bases numbered 15, after V lost 6 bases and J lost 8 bases. CDR1 and CDR2 from the germline V gene are SGHRS and YFSETQ. The DNA for the CDR3 is TGCGCCAGCACGAGCGCTAGCGGGGGGGCCGCTGGGAAGCAGTACTTC. Amino acid sequence: CASTSASGGAAGKQYF.

The J gene is TRBJ1-5, the V gene TRBV2; D not certain. With 2 bases removed from V and 0 bases from J, the gap between germline ends came to 8 bases. The length of the CDR3 is 15 residues. Germline CDR1 and CDR2: SNHLY and FYNNEI. The CDR3 coding sequence is TGTGCCAGCAGTGAAACGGATTATAGCAATCAGCCCCAGCATTTT. This codes for CASSETDYSNQPQHF.

The chain couples TRBV15 to TRBJ2-7; a possible D gene is TRBD2 (6 bases). The V gene's germline CDR1 is LNHNV and CDR2 YYDKDF (reference sequence). CDR3 length: 15 amino acids. Trimming stripped 0 bases from V and 3 bases from J, with 12 bases between. Here the CDR3 DNA reads TGTGCCACCAGCAGAGATCGGGGGAAGGGCTACGAGCAGTACTTC. The encoded protein is CATSRDRGKGYEQYF.

CDR3 nucleotide sequence: TGTGCCAGCAGCCCGGTGGGACAGGCGGAGCAGTTCTTC. This encodes CASSPVGQAEQFF. J is TRBJ2-1 and V is TRBV7-9, with TRBD1 matching over 8 bases. CDR3 size: 13 residues. Germline V gene sequence: CDR1 SEHNR, CDR2 FQNEAQ (reference sequence). The V segment lost 5 bases and the J segment 10 bases; nucleotides outside the gene matches: 7.

This clone showed up just once. The V and J genes are TRBV5-1 and TRBJ2-3, with TRBD1 matching over 7 bases. Germline V gene lookup returns CDR1 SGHRS and CDR2 YFSETQ. The V and J ends lost 5 bases and 2 bases, in that order; junction bases with no gene match: 8. The CDR3 totals 15 residues. The CDR3 DNA follows: TGCGCCAGCAGTCAGACAGGGAGCACCACAGATACGCAGTATTTT. Translating it yields CASSQTGSTTDTQYF.

This chain connects TRBV7-2 to TRBJ1-3; no firm D call. Per germline, CDR1 SGHTA and CDR2 FQGNSA. V was cut by 3 bases and J by 0 bases, with 9 bases left in between. This CDR3 has 15 amino acids. The CDR3 nucleotides are TGTGCCAGCAGCTTTGGCGACCTCTCTGGAAACACCATATATTTT. Its translation is CASSFGDLSGNTIYF.

This chain links TRBV6-1 with TRBJ1-1; D ambiguous. CDR3 size: 15 residues. Germline CDR1 reads MNHNS; CDR2 reads SASEGT. V was pared by 3 bases and J by 1 base, with 12 bases between. DNA of the CDR3: TGTGCCAGCAGTGATGGCCCCGCGGGGAACACTGAAGCTTTCTTT. Residues: CASSDGPAGNTEAFF.

The rearrangement uses TRBV27 and TRBJ2-7, with a weak D call TRBD1 (6 bases). The CDR3 consists of 15 residues. CDR1 and CDR2 from the germline V gene are MNHEY and SMNVEV (reference sequence). Trimming stripped 5 bases from V and 2 bases from J, with 16 bases between. The CDR3 sequence: CASSRSPGQTYEQYV. As DNA, the CDR3 is TGTGCCAGCAGTCGATCCCCGGGACAAACCTACGAGCAGTACGTC.

The chain employs TRBV3-1 (or the pseudogene TRBV3-2) and TRBJ2-3, with 11 bases matching TRBD2. The V gene end was trimmed by 0 bases and the J gene end by 3 bases; junction bases not matched to a gene: 2. Germline V lookup: CDR1 LGHDT, CDR2 YNNKEL (reference sequence). The CDR3 covers 16 residues. CDR3 in DNA: TGTGCCAGCAGCCAAGATCTAGCGGGGGGAACAGATACGCAGTATTTT. It encodes CASSQDLAGGTDTQYF.

This chain links TRBV7-9 with TRBJ1-6; 7 bases map to TRBD1. CDR3 length equals 16 residues. The V segment lost 5 bases and the J segment 7 bases; nucleotides outside the gene matches: 11. The germline V gene has CDR1 SEHNR and CDR2 FQNEAQ (reference sequence). The CDR3 loop is CASSGQVTSRNSPLHF. CDR3 DNA: TGTGCCAGCAGCGGACAGGTCACGAGTCGGAATTCACCCCTCCACTTT. Combining the CDR3 with reference TRBV7-9 and TRBJ1-6 gives the whole variable domain DTGVSQNPRHKITKRGQNVTFRCDPISEHNRLYWYRQTLGQGPEFLTYFQNEAQLEKSRLLSDRFSAERPKGSFSTLEIQRTEQGDSAMYLCASSGQVTSRNSPLHFGNGTRLTVT.

This CDR3 is CASSFTTPPTYNEQFF. The CDR3, as DNA: TGCGCCAGCAGCTTCACCACACCTCCTACCTACAATGAGCAGTTCTTC. The chain is built from TRBV5-1 and TRBJ2-1; no clear D gene. Germline CDR1 is SGHRS and CDR2 is YFSETQ. Trimming took 2 bases from V and 2 from J, leaving 14 bases between them. The CDR3 spans 16 residues.

The chain combines TRBV5-1 with TRBJ2-1; D unresolved. Trimming took 2 bases from V and 0 from J, leaving 9 bases between them. Germline V gene data show CDR1 as SGHRS and CDR2 as YFSETQ. This CDR3 contains 15 residues. CDR3 loop: CASSLLSPSYNEQFF. The CDR3 nucleotides are TGCGCCAGCAGCTTATTGTCCCCCTCCTACAATGAGCAGTTCTTC.

V and J are TRBV7-9 and TRBJ2-1; 10 positions match TRBD1. Germline assignment: CDR1 SEHNR and CDR2 FQNEAQ (reference sequence). This CDR3 region has 15 residues. J was trimmed by 6 bases and V by 4 bases; bases with no gene match: 6. CDR3 region: CASSSRGQGINEQFF. In DNA form, the CDR3 reads TGTGCCAGCAGCTCGAGGGGACAGGGGATCAATGAGCAGTTCTTC.

The V call is TRBV12-5, the J call TRBJ1-3, with D perhaps matching TRBD1 (5 bases). V was clipped by 6 bases and J by 4 bases, with 25 bases between them. The CDR3 length is 18 residues. Germline CDR1 and CDR2: LGHNT and FRNRAP. CDR3 region: CASGRKRDSRGDGNTIYF. The CDR3 DNA reads as TGTGCTAGTGGAAGAAAGCGGGACTCTAGAGGGGACGGAAACACCATATATTTT. Combining the CDR3 with reference TRBV12-5 and TRBJ1-3 gives the whole variable domain DARVTQTPRHKVTEMGQEVTMRCQPILGHNTVFWYRQTMMQGLELLAYFRNRAPLDDSGMPKDRFSAEMPDATLATLKIQPSEPRDSAVYFCASGRKRDSRGDGNTIYFGEGSWLTVV.

The chain uses TRBV2 and TRBJ1-2; TRBD1 agrees at 10 bases. V was clipped by 4 bases and J by 8 bases; unmatched bases: 7. This CDR3 is 14 amino acids long. CDR1 and CDR2 (germline): SNHLY, FYNNEI. CDR3 nucleotide sequence: TGTGCCAGCAGTGGACGACAGGGGGCGCGGGGCTACACCTTC. Amino acids: CASSGRQGARGYTF.

The V call is TRBV12-3 or TRBV12-4, the J call TRBJ1-1; D unresolved. Trimming stripped 3 bases from V and 6 bases from J, with 8 bases between. The CDR3 has 12 amino acids. This chain's CDR3 is CASSFGLSEAFF. The DNA of the CDR3 is TGTGCCAGCAGTTTTGGACTATCTGAAGCTTTCTTT.

CDR3 protein: CASSANRGGTEAFF. Written as DNA, the CDR3 is TGTGCCAGCAGTGCCAACAGGGGAGGCACTGAAGCTTTCTTT. This rearrangement joins TRBV25-1 to TRBJ1-1; 7 positions match TRBD1. There are 14 residues in the CDR3. The V segment lost 4 bases and the J segment 4 bases; nucleotides outside the gene matches: 6. The germline CDR1 and CDR2 sequences are MGHDK and SYGVNS.

The chain employs TRBV29-1 and TRBJ1-3; maybe TRBD1 (6 bases). V lost 5 bases to trimming and J lost 0 bases, with 8 bases between them. The germline CDR1 and CDR2 sequences are SQVTM and ANQGSEA. There are 13 residues in the CDR3. The CDR3 here is CSVRGTSGNTIYF. CDR3 DNA: TGCAGCGTTAGGGGGACCTCTGGAAACACCATATATTTT.

V usage is TRBV5-1 and J usage is TRBJ2-1, with TRBD2 matching 8 bases. Unmatched junction bases numbered 18, after V lost 5 bases and J lost 2 bases. This CDR3 is built from 19 residues. From germline, CDR1 is SGHRS and CDR2 YFSETQ. The CDR3 sequence: CASSRSPSGRRGAYNEQFF. The CDR3 nucleotides are TGCGCCAGCAGTCGGTCCCCCTCGGGAAGGCGGGGGGCCTACAATGAGCAGTTCTTC.

A single count supports this clone. The chain combines TRBV3-1 (or the pseudogene TRBV3-2) with TRBJ2-1; 8 bases line up with TRBD1. The germline CDR1 and CDR2 sequences are LGHDT and YNNKEL (reference sequence). The CDR3 contains 17 residues. The V gene end was trimmed by 3 bases and the J gene end by 8 bases; junction bases not matched to a gene: 15. CDR3 coding DNA: TGTGCCAGCAGCCATTCCGGGACAGGCCGTTCGCTGTATGAGCAGTTCTTC. It translates to CASSHSGTGRSLYEQFF.

Concerning this clone: This may arise from a read error, as a much more abundant clone is one base away. The V and J genes are TRBV7-8 and TRBJ1-5; TRBD1 matches at 8 bases. CDR3 length equals 15 residues. Germline V gene lookup returns CDR1 SGHVS and CDR2 FQNEAQ. Written as DNA, the CDR3 is TGTACCAGCAGCCGAGCCGGGACAGGAGGTCAGCCCCAGCATTTT. This encodes CTSSRAGTGGQPQHF. Full variable domain (outside the CDR3, taken from reference TRBV7-8 and TRBJ1-5): GAGVSQSPRYKVAKRGQDVALRCDPISGHVSLFWYQQALGQGPEFLTYFQNEAQLDKSGLPSDRFFAERPEGSVSTLKIQRTQQEDSAVYLCTSSRAGTGGQPQHFGDGTRLSIL.